In this sample, the clone carrying this T cell receptor beta chain turned up many times. This record comes from a study of low-dose radiotherapy and immunotherapy resistance in tumors. Time point of the sample: after trial treatment. Treatment defined: LDRT plus nivolumab, ipilimumab, low-dose cyclophosphamide and aspirin (RACIN trial). The germline V gene encodes CDR1 LGHNA and CDR2 YSLEER. After removal of 1 base from V and 0 bases from J, the junction contained 13 bases not matched to a gene. The CDR3 length is 20 residues. Alpha and beta chains were covered, as first-strand cDNA relied on TRAV- and TRBV-specific primers. A roughly 22-cycle PCR with a constant-region primer and V-primer adapter amplified TCRs. TCRdb re-analysed the reads in MiXCR, keeping a single row per CDR3 protein. The sample lists about 91,000 distinct CDR3 sequences, 20% to 25% occurring once.

The V call is TRBV4-3, the J call TRBJ2-1, with 9 bases lining up with TRBD2. The origin of this receptor is a female donor with ovarian cancer. The sample consisted of PBMCs, taken after low-dose radiotherapy plus immunotherapy. The CDR3 nucleotides read TGCGCCAGCAGCCAAGTTCCCGGCGGGAGGGCCGAGTCCTCCTACAATGAGCAGTTCTTC. Amino acid sequence: CASSQVPGGRAESSYNEQFF.